This T cell receptor beta chain was obtained from a study of blood T cell repertoires in COVID-19. The CDR3 spans 11 residues. Germline-derived CDR1 and CDR2 are SGHTS and YDEGEE. The assay was immunoSEQ multiplex PCR, and TCRdb's table has in-frame clones only and misses some. The data contain 120,000 to 150,000 clones, about 92% of them seen just once; the ten biggest clones take up 1.5% to 2%. Comments on this clone: An end of the junction does not agree with germline; a read error may underlie this.

The sequence came from a human donor in a cohort sampled during active COVID-19. Sequenced: peripheral blood. V and J are TRBV5-8 and TRBJ1-1; D gene uncertain. Here the CDR3 reads CASSSKRFPWF. DNA for the CDR3: TGTGCCAGCAGCTCCAAGAGATTTCCGTGGTTT.